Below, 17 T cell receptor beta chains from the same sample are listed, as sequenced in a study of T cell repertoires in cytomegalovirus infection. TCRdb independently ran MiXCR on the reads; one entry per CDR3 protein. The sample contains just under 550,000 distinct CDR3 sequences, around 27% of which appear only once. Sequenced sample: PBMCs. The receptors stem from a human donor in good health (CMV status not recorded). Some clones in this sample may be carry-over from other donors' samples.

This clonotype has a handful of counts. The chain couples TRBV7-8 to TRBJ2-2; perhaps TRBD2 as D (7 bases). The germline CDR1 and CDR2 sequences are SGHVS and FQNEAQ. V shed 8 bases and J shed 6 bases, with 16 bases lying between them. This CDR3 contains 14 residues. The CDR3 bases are TGTGCCAGCCATTCGGGGGAGGGGGCCGGGGAGCTGTTTTTT. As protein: CASHSGEGAGELFF. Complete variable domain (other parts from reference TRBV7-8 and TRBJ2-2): GAGVSQSPRYKVAKRGQDVALRCDPISGHVSLFWYQQALGQGPEFLTYFQNEAQLDKSGLPSDRFFAERPEGSVSTLKIQRTQQEDSAVYLCASHSGEGAGELFFGEGSRLTVL.

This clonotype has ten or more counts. CDR3 bases: TGTGCCAGCAGCCTAGGACAGGGAACCCCAAGTGGCTACACCTTC. It codes for CASSLGQGTPSGYTF. V is TRBV7-9 and J is TRBJ1-2; TRBD1 agrees at 8 bases. The V gene's germline CDR1 is SEHNR and CDR2 FQNEAQ (reference sequence). The CDR3 has 15 amino acids. With V trimmed by 5 bases and J by 7 bases, 12 bases remained unmatched.

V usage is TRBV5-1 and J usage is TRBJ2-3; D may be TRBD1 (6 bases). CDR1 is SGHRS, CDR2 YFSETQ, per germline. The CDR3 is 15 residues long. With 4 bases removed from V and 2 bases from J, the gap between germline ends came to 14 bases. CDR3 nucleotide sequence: TGCGCCAGCAGCGGAACAGGGATCGCCACAGATACGCAGTATTTT. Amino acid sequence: CASSGTGIATDTQYF.

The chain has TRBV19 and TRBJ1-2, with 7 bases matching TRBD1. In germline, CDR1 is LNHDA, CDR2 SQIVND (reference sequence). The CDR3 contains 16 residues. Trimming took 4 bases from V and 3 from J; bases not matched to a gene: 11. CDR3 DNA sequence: TGTGCCAGTAGTAGTCCGACAGGGTATGTCGACTATGGCTACACCTTC. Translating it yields CASSSPTGYVDYGYTF.

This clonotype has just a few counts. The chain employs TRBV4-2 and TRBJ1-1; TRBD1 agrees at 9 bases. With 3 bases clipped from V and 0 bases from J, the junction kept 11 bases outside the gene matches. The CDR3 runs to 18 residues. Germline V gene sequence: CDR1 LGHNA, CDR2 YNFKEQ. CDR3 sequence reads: CASSHADRGGLMNTEAFF. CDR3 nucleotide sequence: TGTGCCAGCAGCCACGCGGACAGGGGCGGGCTAATGAACACTGAAGCTTTCTTT.

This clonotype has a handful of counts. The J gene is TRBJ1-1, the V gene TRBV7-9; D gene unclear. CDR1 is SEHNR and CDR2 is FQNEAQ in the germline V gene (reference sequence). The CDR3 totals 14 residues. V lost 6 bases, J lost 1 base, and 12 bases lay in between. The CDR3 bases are TGTGCCAGCAGACCCACTTTGGGGAACACTGAAGCTTTCTTT. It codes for CASRPTLGNTEAFF.

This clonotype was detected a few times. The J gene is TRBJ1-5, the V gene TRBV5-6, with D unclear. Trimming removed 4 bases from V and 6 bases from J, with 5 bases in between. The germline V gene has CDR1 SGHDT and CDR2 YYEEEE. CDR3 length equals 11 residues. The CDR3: CASSGSQPQHF. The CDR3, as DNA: TGTGCCAGCAGCGGGAGTCAGCCCCAGCATTTT. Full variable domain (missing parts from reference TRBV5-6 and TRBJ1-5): DAGVTQSPTHLIKTRGQQVTLRCSPKSGHDTVSWYQQALGQGPQFIFQYYEEEERQRGNFPDRFSGHQFPNYSSELNVNALLLGDSALYLCASSGSQPQHFGDGTRLSIL.

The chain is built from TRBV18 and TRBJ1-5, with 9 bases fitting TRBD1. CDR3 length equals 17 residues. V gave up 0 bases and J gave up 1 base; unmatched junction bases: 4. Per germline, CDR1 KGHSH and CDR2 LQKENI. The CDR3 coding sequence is TGTGCCAGCTCACCACCTGTAGGACAGGGGAGCAATCAGCCCCAGCATTTT. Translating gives CASSPPVGQGSNQPQHF.

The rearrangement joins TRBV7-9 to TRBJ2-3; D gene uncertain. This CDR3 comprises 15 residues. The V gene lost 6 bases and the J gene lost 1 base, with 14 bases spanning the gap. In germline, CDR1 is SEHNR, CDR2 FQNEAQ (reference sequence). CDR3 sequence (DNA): TGTGCCAGCAGTTTGGGTTCCGTTGGCACAGATACGCAGTATTTT. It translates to CASSLGSVGTDTQYF.

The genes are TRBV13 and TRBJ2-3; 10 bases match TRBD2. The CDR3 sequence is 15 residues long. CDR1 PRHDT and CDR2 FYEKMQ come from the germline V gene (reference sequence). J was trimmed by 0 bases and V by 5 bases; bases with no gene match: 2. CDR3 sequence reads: CASSGSGGSTDTQYF. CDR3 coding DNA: TGTGCCAGCAGCGGTAGCGGGGGGAGCACAGATACGCAGTATTTT.

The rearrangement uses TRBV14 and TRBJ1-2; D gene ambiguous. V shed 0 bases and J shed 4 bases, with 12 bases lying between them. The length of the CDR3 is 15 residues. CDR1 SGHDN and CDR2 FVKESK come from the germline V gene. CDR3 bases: TGTGCCAGCAGCCAAGACCCGGGGAGCTCCTATGGCTACACCTTC. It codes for CASSQDPGSSYGYTF.

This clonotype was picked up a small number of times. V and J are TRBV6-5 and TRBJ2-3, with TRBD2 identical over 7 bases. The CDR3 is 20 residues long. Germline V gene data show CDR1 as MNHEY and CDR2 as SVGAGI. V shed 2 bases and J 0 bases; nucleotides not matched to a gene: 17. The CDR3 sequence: CASSYRVSGARGGSTDTQYF. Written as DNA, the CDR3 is TGTGCCAGCAGTTACCGGGTGAGCGGGGCCCGGGGAGGAAGCACAGATACGCAGTATTTT.

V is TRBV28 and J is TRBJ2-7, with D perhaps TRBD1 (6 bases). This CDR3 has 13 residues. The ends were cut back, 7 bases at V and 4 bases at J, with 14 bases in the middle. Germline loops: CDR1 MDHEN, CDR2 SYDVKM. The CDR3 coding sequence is TGTGCCAGCATGAACAGGGATGATTACGAGCAGTACGTC. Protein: CASMNRDDYEQYV.

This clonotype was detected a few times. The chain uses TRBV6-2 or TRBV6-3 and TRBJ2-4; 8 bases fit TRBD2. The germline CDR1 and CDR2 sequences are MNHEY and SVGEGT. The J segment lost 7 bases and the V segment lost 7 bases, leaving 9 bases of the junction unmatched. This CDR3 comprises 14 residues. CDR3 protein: CASTTGLALNIQYF. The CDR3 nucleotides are TGTGCCAGCACTACCGGACTAGCATTGAACATTCAGTACTTC.

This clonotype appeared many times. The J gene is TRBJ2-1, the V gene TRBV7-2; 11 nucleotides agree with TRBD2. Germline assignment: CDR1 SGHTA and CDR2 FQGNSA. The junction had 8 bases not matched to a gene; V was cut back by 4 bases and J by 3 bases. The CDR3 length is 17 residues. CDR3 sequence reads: CASSSPVGLAGYNEQFF. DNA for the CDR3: TGTGCCAGCAGCTCACCCGTCGGACTAGCGGGCTACAATGAGCAGTTCTTC.

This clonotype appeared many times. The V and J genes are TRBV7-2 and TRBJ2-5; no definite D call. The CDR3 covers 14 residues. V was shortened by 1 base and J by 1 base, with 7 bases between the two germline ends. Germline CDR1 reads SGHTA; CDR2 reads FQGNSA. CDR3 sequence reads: CASSLGWAQETQYF. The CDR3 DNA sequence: TGTGCCAGCAGCTTAGGGTGGGCCCAAGAGACCCAGTACTTC.

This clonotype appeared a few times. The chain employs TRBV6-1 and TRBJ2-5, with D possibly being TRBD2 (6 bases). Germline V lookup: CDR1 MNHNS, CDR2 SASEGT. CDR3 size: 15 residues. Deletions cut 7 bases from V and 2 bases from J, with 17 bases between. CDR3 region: CASTKAGRTQETQYF. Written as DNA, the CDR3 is TGTGCCAGCACCAAGGCGGGACGAACACAAGAGACCCAGTACTTC.